This TCR beta chain was identified in a study of T cells after yellow fever vaccination. General study results and limits: Clones from primary vaccination mostly reappeared after the booster (96% CD4, around 90% CD8). Any FACS-sorted repertoire could hold abundant clonotypes that contaminate it from the bulk population. Some clonotypes, a small share, were shared between CD4 and CD8 compartments.

With 1 base clipped from V and 12 bases from J, the junction kept 11 bases outside the gene matches. Germline lookup yields CDR1 SGHTA and CDR2 FQGNSA. The CDR3 sequence is 15 residues long. This clonotype was seen more than once but under ten times. Its matching antigen is unknown. In making TCR cDNA, 5'RACE template switching added a universal primer site and UMIs to it. MiXCR, run by TCRdb on the 5' RACE reads, gives a single entry per CDR3 protein. The sample holds around 260,000 distinct CDR3 sequences, roughly 5.6% seen once. This clonotype originated in a man between 18 and 35 years old who received the YFV17D yellow fever vaccine. The sample was CD4+ T cells sorted from PBMCs, taken on the day of the yellow fever booster vaccination. This chain joins TRBV7-2 and TRBJ1-4; 7 positions agree with TRBD1. CDR3 sequence reads: CASSLVGQRFEELFF. Written as DNA, the CDR3 is TGTGCCAGCAGCTTAGTGGGACAGCGGTTTGAGGAACTGTTTTTT. The full variable domain, its missing parts supplied by reference TRBV7-2 and TRBJ1-4, is GAGVSQSPSNKVTEKGKDVELRCDPISGHTALYWYRQSLGQGLEFLIYFQGNSAPDKSGLPSDRFSAERTGGSVSTLTIQRTQQEDSAVYLCASSLVGQRFEELFFGSGTQLSVL.